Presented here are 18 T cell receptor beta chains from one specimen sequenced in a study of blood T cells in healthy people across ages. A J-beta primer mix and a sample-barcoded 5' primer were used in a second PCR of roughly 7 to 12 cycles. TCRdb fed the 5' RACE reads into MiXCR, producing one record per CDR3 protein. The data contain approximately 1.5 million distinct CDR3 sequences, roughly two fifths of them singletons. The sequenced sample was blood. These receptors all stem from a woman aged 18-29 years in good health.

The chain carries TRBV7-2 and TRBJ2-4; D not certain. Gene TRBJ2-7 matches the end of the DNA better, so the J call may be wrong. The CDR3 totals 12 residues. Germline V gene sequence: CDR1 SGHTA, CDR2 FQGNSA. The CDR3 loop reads CASSWIIGEQYF. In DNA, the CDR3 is TGTGCCAGCAGCTGGATTATCGGCGAGCAGTACTTC.

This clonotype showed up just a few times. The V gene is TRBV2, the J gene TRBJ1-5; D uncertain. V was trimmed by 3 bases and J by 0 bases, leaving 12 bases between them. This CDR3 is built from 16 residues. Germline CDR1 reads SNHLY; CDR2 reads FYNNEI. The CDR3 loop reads CASSDPGRNSNQPQHF. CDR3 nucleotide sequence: TGTGCCAGCAGTGACCCCGGACGCAATAGCAATCAGCCCCAGCATTTT.

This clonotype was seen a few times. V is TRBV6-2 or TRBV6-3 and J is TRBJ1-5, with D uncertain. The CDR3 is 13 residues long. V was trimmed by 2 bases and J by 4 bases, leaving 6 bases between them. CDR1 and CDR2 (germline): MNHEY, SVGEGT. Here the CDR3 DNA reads TGTGCCAGCAGTTACGCCCGGAATCAGCCCCAGCATTTT. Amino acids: CASSYARNQPQHF.

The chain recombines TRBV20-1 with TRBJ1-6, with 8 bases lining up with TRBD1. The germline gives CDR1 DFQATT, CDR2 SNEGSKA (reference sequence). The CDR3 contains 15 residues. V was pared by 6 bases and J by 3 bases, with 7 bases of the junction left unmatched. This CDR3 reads CSATAGGFYNSPLHF. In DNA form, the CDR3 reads TGCAGTGCAACGGCAGGGGGCTTCTATAATTCACCCCTCCACTTT.

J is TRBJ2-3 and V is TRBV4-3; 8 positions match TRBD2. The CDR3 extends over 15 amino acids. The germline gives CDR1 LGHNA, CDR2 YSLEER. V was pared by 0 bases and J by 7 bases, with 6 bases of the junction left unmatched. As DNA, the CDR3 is TGCGCCAGCAGCCAAGATCCCGGGGGGGCTTATACGCAGTATTTT. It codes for CASSQDPGGAYTQYF.

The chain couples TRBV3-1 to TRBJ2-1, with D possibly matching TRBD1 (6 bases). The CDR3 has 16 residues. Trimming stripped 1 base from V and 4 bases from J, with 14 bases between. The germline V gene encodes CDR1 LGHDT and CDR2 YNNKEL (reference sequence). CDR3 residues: CASSQAPGTIYNEQFF. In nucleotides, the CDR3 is TGTGCCAGCAGCCAAGCGCCCGGGACAATATACAATGAGCAGTTCTTC.

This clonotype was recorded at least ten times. CDR3 coding DNA: TGCAGCGCCAGGGACGGGGGCACAGATACGCAGTATTTT. This gives the protein CSARDGGTDTQYF. The J gene is TRBJ2-3, the V gene TRBV29-1; D could derive from TRBD1 or TRBD2 (5 bases each). CDR1 and CDR2 from the germline V gene are SQVTM and ANQGSEA. V gave up 7 bases and J gave up 1 base, with 12 bases separating them. The CDR3 contains 13 residues.

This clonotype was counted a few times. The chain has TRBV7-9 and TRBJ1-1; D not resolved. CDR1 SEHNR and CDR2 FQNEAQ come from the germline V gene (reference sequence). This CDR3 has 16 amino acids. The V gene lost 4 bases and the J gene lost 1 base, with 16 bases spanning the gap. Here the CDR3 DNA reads TGTGCCAGCAGCTCACCCGTTCCAGGCCCGAACACTGAAGCTTTCTTT. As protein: CASSSPVPGPNTEAFF.

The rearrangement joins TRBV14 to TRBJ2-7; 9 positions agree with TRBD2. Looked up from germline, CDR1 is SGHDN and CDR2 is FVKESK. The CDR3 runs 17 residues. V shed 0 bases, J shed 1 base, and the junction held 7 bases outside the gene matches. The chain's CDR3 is CASSQDRLAGNSYEQYF. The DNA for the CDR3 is TGTGCCAGCAGCCAAGATCGGCTAGCGGGAAATTCCTACGAGCAGTACTTC.

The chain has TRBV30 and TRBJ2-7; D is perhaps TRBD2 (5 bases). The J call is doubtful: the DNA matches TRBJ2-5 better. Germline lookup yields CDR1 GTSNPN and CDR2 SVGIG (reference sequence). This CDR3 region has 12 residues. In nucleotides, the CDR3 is TGTGCCTGGAGGAGGACTGTAGAGACCCAGTACTTC. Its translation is CAWRRTVETQYF.

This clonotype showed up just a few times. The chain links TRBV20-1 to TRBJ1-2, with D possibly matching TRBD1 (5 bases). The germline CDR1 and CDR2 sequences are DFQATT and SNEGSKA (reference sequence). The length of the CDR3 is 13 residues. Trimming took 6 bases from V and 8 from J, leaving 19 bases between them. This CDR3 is CSAERQRGGGYTF. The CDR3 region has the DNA TGCAGTGCCGAAAGACAGCGGGGTGGGGGCTACACCTTC.

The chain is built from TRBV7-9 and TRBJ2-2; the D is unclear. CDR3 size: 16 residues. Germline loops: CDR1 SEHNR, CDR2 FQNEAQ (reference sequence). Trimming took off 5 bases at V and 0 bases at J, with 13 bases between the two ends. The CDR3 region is CASSTRPGSNTGELFF. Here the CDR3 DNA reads TGTGCCAGCAGCACGCGTCCAGGATCGAACACCGGGGAGCTGTTTTTT. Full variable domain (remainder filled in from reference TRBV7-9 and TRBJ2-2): DTGVSQNPRHKITKRGQNVTFRCDPISEHNRLYWYRQTLGQGPEFLTYFQNEAQLEKSRLLSDRFSAERPKGSFSTLEIQRTEQGDSAMYLCASSTRPGSNTGELFFGEGSRLTVL.

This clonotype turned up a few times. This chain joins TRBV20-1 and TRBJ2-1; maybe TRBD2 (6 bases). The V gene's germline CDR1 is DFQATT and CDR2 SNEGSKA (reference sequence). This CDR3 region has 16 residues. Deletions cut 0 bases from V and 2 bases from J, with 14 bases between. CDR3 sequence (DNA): TGCAGTGCTAGAGATGCCGGGACTCAGACCTACAATGAGCAGTTCTTC. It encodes CSARDAGTQTYNEQFF.

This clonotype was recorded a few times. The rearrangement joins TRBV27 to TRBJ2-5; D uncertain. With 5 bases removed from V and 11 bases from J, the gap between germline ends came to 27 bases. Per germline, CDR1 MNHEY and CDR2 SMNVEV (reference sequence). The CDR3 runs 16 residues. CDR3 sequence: CASSLLPGGPYSEQYF. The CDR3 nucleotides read TGTGCCAGCAGTCTTTTACCGGGCGGACCCTATAGTGAGCAGTACTTC.

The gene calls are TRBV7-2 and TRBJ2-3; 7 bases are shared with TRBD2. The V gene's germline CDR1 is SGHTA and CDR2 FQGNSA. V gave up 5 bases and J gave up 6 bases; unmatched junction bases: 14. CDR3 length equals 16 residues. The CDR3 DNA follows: TGTGCCAGCAGCACCTATATCACCGGGGGGACGGATACGCAGTATTTT. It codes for CASSTYITGGTDTQYF.

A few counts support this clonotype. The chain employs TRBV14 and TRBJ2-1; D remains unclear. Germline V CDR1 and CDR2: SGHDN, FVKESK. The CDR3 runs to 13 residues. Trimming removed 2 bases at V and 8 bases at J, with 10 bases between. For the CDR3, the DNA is TGTGCCAGCAGCCAAATGAGTCTATATGAGCAGTTCTTC. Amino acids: CASSQMSLYEQFF.

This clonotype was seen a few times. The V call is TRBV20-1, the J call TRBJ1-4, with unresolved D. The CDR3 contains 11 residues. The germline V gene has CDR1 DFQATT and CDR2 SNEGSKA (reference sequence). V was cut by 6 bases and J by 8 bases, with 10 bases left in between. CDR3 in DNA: TGCAGTGCCAAGTTGGGCGAAAAACTGTTTTTT. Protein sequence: CSAKLGEKLFF.

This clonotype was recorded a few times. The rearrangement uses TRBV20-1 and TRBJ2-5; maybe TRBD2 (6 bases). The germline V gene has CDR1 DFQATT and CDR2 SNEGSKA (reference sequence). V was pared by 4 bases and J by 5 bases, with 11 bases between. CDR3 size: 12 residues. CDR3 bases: TGCAGTGCTATCGGGGGAGTCGAGACCCAGTACTTC. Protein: CSAIGGVETQYF.